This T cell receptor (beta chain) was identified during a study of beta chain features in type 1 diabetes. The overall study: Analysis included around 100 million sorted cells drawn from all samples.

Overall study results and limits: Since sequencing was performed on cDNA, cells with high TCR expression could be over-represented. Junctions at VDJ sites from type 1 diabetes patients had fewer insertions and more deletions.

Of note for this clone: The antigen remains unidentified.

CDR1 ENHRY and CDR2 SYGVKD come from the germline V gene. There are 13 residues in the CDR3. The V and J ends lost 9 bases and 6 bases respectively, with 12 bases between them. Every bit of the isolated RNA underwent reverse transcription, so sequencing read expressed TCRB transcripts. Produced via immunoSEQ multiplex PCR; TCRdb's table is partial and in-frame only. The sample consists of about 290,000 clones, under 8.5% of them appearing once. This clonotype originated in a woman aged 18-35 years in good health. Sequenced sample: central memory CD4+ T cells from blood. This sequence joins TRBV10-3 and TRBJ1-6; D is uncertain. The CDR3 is CAISPGFNSPLHF. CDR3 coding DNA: TGTGCCATTTCGCCCGGATTTAATTCACCCCTCCACTTT.